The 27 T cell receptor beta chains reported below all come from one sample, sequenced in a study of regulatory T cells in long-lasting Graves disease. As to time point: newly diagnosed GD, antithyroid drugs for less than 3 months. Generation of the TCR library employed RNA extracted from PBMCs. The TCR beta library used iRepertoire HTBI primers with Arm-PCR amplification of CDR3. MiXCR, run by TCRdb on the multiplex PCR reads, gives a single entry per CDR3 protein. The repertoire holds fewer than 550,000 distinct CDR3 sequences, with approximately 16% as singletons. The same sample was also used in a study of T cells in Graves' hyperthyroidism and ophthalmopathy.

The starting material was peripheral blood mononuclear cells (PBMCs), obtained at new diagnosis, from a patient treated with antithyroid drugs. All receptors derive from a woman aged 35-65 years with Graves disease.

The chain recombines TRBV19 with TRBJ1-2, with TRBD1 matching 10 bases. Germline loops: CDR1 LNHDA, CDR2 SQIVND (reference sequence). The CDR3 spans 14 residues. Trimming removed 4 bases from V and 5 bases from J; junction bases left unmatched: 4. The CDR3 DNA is TGTGCCAGTAGTAGGGACAGGGGTAGGTATGGCTACACCTTC. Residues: CASSRDRGRYGYTF.

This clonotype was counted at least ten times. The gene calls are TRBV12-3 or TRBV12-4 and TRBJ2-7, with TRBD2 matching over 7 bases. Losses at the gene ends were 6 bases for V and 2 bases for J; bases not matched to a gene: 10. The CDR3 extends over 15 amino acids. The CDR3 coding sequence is TGTGCCAGCAGGCTGGCGGGGGACTACGCCTACGAGCAGTACTTC. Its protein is CASRLAGDYAYEQYF.

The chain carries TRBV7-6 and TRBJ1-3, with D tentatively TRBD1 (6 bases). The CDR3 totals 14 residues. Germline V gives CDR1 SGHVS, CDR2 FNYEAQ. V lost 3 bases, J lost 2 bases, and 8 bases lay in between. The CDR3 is CASSLGATGNTIYF. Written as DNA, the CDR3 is TGTGCCAGCAGCTTGGGGGCCACTGGAAACACCATATATTTT.

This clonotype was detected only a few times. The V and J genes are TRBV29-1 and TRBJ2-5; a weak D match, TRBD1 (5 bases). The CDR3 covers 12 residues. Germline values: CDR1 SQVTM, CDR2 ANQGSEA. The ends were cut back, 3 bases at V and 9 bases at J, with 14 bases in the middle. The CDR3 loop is CSVDSGLGAQYF. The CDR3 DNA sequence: TGCAGCGTTGATTCGGGTTTAGGGGCCCAGTACTTC.

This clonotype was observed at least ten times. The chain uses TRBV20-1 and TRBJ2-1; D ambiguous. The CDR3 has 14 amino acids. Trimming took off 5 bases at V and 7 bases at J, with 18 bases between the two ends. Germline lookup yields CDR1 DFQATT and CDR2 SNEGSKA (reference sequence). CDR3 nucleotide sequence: TGCAGTGCTTCTCTCCGAGATGTGACAAATGAGCAGTTCTTC. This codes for CSASLRDVTNEQFF.

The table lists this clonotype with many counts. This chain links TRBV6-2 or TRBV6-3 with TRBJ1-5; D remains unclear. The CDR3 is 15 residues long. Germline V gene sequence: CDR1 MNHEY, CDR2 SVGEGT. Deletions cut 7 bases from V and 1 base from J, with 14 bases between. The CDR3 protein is CASTSTGSSNQPQHF. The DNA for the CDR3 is TGTGCCAGCACCTCCACGGGCTCGAGCAATCAGCCCCAGCATTTT.

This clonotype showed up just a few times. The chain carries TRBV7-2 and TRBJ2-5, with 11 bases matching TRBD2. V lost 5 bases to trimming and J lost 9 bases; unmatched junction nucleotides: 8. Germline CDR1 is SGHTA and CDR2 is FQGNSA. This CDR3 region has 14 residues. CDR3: CASSPLAGGEAQYF. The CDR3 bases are TGTGCCAGCAGCCCTTTAGCGGGAGGGGAGGCCCAGTACTTC.

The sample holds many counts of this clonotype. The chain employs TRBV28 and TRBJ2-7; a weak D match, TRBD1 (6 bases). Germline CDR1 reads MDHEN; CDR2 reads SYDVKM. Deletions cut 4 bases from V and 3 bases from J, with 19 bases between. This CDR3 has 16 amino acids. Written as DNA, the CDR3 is TGTGCCAGCAGTTCCGCCTCAGGGGCATTCGGCTACGAGCAGTACTTC. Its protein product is CASSSASGAFGYEQYF.

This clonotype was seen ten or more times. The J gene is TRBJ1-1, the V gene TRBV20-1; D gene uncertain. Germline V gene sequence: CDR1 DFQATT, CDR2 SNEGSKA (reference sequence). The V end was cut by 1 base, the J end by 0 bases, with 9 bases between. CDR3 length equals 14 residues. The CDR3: CSARVEGLNTEAFF. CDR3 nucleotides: TGCAGTGCTAGAGTTGAGGGCTTGAACACTGAAGCTTTCTTT.

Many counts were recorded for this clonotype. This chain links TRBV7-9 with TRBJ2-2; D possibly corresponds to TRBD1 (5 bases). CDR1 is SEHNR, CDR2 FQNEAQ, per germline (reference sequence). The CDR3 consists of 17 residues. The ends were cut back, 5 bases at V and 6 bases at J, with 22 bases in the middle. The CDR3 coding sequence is TGTGCCAGCAGCCTCTCCCCGGACACGAGAATGCCCGGGGAGCTGTTTTTT. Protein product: CASSLSPDTRMPGELFF.

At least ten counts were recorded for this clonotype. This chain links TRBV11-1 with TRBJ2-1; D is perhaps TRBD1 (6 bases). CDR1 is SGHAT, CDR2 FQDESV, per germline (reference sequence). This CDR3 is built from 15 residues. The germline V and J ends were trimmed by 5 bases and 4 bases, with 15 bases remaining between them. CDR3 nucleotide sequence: TGTGCCAGCAGCCCCACCGGGACACTTTACAATGAGCAGTTCTTC. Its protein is CASSPTGTLYNEQFF.

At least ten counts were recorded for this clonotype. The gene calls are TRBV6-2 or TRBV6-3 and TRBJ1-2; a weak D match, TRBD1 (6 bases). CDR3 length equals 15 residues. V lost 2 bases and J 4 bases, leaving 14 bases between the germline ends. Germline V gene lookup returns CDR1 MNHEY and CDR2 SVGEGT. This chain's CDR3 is CASSYVNRDSYGYTF. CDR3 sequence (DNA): TGTGCCAGCAGTTACGTCAACAGGGATTCCTATGGCTACACCTTC.

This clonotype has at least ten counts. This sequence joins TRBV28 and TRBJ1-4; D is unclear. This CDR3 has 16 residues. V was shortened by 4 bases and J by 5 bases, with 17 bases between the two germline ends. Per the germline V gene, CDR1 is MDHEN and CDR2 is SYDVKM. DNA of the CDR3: TGTGCCAGCAGTTCGCCCCGCCCGGCCCCGAATGAAAAACTGTTTTTT. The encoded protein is CASSSPRPAPNEKLFF.

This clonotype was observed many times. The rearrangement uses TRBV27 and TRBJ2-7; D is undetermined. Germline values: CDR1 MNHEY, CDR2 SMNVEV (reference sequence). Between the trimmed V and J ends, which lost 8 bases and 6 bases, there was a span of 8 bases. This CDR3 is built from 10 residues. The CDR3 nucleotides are TGTGCCAGCGGATTAGGCGAGCAGTACTTC. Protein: CASGLGEQYF.

CDR3 region: CASLWSSGTGELFF. The CDR3 DNA reads TGTGCCAGCCTTTGGTCGTCCGGCACCGGGGAGCTGTTTTTT. The chain carries TRBV2 and TRBJ2-2; no definite D call. This CDR3 is built from 14 residues. Germline values: CDR1 SNHLY, CDR2 FYNNEI. V was trimmed by 8 bases and J by 4 bases, leaving 14 bases between them.

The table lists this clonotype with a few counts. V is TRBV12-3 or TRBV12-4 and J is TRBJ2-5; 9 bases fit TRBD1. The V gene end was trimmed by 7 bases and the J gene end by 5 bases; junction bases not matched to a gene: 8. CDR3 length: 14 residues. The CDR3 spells CASTNRGRGETQYF. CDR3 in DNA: TGTGCCAGCACCAACAGGGGGCGCGGGGAGACCCAGTACTTC.

CDR3 DNA: TGTGCCAGCAGCTCGCCCACCGGGGTTGGCGAGCAGTACTTC. Translated: CASSSPTGVGEQYF. This chain connects TRBV11-2 to TRBJ2-7, with D perhaps matching TRBD2 (5 bases). V was shortened by 4 bases and J by 6 bases, with 16 bases between the two germline ends. Germline loops: CDR1 SGHAT, CDR2 FQNNGV. The CDR3 consists of 14 residues.

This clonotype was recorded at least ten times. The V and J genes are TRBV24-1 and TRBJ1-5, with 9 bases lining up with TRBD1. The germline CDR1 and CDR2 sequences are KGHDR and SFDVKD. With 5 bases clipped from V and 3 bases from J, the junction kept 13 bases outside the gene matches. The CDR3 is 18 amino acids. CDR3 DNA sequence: TGTGCCACCAGTGTTGGACAGGGGATATTGGAGGTCAATCAGCCCCAGCATTTT. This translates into CATSVGQGILEVNQPQHF.

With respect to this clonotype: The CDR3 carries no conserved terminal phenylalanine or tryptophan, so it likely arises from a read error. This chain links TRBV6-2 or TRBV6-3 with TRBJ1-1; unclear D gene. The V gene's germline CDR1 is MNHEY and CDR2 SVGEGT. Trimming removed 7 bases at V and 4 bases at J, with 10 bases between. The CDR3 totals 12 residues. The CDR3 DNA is TGTGCCAGCACCCTAAGGGTCACTGAAGCTTTCTCT. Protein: CASTLRVTEAFS.

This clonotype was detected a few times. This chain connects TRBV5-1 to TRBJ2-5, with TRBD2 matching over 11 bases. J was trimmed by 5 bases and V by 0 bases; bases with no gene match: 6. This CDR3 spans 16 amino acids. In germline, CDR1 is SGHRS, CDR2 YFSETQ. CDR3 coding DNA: TGCGCCAGCAGCTTGGGAGTAGCGGGGGGGCCGGAGACCCAGTACTTC. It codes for CASSLGVAGGPETQYF. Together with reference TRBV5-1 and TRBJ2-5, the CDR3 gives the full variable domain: KAGVTQTPRYLIKTRGQQVTLSCSPISGHRSVSWYQQTPGQGLQFLFEYFSETQRNKGNFPGRFSGRQFSNSRSEMNVSTLELGDSALYLCASSLGVAGGPETQYFGPGTRLLVL.

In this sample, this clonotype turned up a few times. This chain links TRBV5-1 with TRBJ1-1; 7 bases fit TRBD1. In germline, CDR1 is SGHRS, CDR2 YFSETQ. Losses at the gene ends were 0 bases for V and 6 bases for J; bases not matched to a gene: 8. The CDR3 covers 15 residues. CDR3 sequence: CASSLAQGDSAEAFF. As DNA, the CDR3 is TGCGCCAGCAGCTTGGCTCAGGGGGATAGTGCTGAAGCTTTCTTT.

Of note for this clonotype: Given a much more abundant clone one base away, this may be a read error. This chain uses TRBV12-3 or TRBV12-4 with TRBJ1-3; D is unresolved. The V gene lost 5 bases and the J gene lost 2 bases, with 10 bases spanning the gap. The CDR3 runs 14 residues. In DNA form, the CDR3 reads TGTGCCAGCAGTGAAGAACCCACTGGAAACACCATATATTTT. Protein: CASSEEPTGNTIYF.

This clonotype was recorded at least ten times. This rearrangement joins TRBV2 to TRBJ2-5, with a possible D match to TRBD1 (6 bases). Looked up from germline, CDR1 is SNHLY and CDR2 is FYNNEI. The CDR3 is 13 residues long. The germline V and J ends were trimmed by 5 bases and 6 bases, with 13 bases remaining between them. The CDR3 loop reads CASSPGQSKTQYF. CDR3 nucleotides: TGTGCCAGCAGTCCGGGACAAAGCAAGACCCAGTACTTC.

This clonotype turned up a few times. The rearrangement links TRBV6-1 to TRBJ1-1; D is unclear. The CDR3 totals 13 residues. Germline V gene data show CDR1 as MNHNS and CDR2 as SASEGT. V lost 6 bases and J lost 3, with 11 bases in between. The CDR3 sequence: CASSPQTYTEAFF. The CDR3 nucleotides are TGTGCCAGCAGCCCTCAAACTTACACTGAAGCTTTCTTT.

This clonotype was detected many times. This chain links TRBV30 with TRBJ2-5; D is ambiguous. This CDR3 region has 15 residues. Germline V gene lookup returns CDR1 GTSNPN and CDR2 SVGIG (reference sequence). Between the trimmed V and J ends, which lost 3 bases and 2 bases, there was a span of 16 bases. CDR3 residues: CAWSPKIQSQETQYF. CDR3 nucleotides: TGTGCCTGGAGCCCAAAGATTCAATCACAAGAGACCCAGTACTTC.

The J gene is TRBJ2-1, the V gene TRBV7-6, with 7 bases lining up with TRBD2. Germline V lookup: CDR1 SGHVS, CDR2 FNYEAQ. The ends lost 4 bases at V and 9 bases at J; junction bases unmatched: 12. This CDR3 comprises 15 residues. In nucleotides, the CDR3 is TGTGCCAGCAGCTCTTCCAGCCGGGCTAGCGGTGAGCAGTTCTTC. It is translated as CASSSSSRASGEQFF.

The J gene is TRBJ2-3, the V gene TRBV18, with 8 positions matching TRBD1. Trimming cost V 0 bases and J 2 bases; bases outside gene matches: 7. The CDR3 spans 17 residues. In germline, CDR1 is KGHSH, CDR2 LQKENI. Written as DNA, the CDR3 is TGTGCCAGCTCACCACCGATAGGGACAGGATCCACAGATACGCAGTATTTT. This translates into CASSPPIGTGSTDTQYF.